This entry lists 24 T cell receptor beta chains sequenced from one sample in a study of shared clonotypes between healthy human individuals. CD8 cells classed as naive were CD45RO-negative and positively selected for CCR7, excluding terminally differentiated effector memory CD45RA+ cells. Method: immunoSEQ multiplex PCR; TCRdb's copy keeps in-frame clones and lacks some. This repertoire shows about 2 million clones, 85% to 95% found once; its top ten account for 1% to 1.5%. The sequencing input was naive CD8+ T cells sorted from blood. These TCRs come from a man younger than 35 in good health.

The V call is TRBV5-8, the J call TRBJ2-7; D remains ambiguous. Deletions cut 5 bases from V and 3 bases from J, with 6 bases between. Germline V gene sequence: CDR1 SGHTS, CDR2 YDEGEE. This CDR3 is 11 amino acids long. This chain's CDR3 is CASSSDYEQYF. The CDR3 DNA is TGTGCCAGCAGTTCAGACTACGAGCAGTACTTC.

This chain joins TRBV19 and TRBJ2-1, with D unresolved. V dropped 1 base and J dropped 2 bases, with 12 bases sitting between them. Germline values: CDR1 LNHDA, CDR2 SQIVND (reference sequence). The CDR3 has 16 residues. CDR3 region: CASSIGQSNPYNEQFF. CDR3 bases: TGTGCCAGTAGTATAGGTCAGTCTAACCCCTACAATGAGCAGTTCTTC.

The CDR3, as DNA: TGTGCCAGCAGCCAAGCGGGACAGTTGACCTATCCTAACTATGGCTACACCTTC. It codes for CASSQAGQLTYPNYGYTF. The chain employs TRBV4-2 and TRBJ1-2; TRBD1 agrees at 7 bases. V shed 1 base and J 0 bases; nucleotides not matched to a gene: 11. This CDR3 comprises 18 residues. Germline CDR1 is LGHNA and CDR2 is YNFKEQ.

This clone is a singleton in its sample. The chain is built from TRBV6-5 and TRBJ2-3; D remains unclear. The V end lost 0 bases, the J end lost 3 bases, and 7 bases lay between the germline ends. The CDR3 is 14 amino acids. Looked up from germline, CDR1 is MNHEY and CDR2 is SVGAGI. CDR3 DNA sequence: TGTGCCAGCAGTTACTCGAGCGAAACAGATACGCAGTATTTT. Its protein is CASSYSSETDTQYF.

In the case of this clone: Other DNA variants within this sample encode the same CDR3. The gene calls are TRBV7-6 and TRBJ2-7, with 7 bases identical to TRBD1. This CDR3 has 13 residues. The V and J ends lost 1 base and 5 bases, in that order; junction bases with no gene match: 2. Germline-derived CDR1 and CDR2 are SGHVS and FNYEAQ. Here the CDR3 reads CASSLGQGDEQYF. The DNA for the CDR3 is TGTGCCAGCAGCTTAGGGCAGGGGGACGAGCAGTACTTC.

Of note for this clone: The sample carries other DNA sequences with the same CDR3. The chain joins TRBV5-6 to TRBJ2-7, with D maybe TRBD1 (6 bases). The CDR3 is 14 amino acids. In germline, CDR1 is SGHDT, CDR2 YYEEEE. V was cut by 0 bases and J by 0 bases, with 7 bases left in between. CDR3 region: CASSLEQGSYEQYF. The CDR3 DNA reads as TGTGCCAGCAGCTTGGAACAGGGCTCCTACGAGCAGTACTTC.

This chain links TRBV7-9 with TRBJ2-7; a weak D match, TRBD1 (6 bases). This CDR3 spans 16 amino acids. CDR1 and CDR2 (germline): SEHNR, FQNEAQ (reference sequence). With 4 bases removed from V and 1 base from J, the gap between germline ends came to 17 bases. The CDR3: CASSSTDSVLSYEQYF. Here the CDR3 DNA reads TGTGCCAGCAGCTCGACGGACAGCGTACTATCCTACGAGCAGTACTTC.

This clone has just a few counts. V usage is TRBV2 and J usage is TRBJ1-5; a possible D gene is TRBD1 (5 bases). The CDR3 contains 12 residues. Trimming pared 10 bases from V and 7 bases from J, leaving 14 bases between. Germline V CDR1 and CDR2: SNHLY, FYNNEI. In DNA form, the CDR3 reads TGTGCCACCTCGACCGAGGGGCAGCCCCAGCATTTT. Translating gives CATSTEGQPQHF.

CDR3 nucleotides: TGTGCCAGCAGTTACTCGACAGGGCGGGTAGGAAACACCATATATTTT. Protein product: CASSYSTGRVGNTIYF. The chain recombines TRBV6-5 with TRBJ1-3; TRBD1 aligns across 7 bases. V was pared by 0 bases and J by 4 bases, with 6 bases of the junction left unmatched. Per the germline V gene, CDR1 is MNHEY and CDR2 is SVGAGI. The CDR3 spans 16 residues.

This chain connects TRBV7-9 to TRBJ2-4; D may be TRBD2 (5 bases). The CDR3 sequence is 14 residues long. V lost 5 bases and J 0 bases, leaving 8 bases between the germline ends. The germline V gene encodes CDR1 SEHNR and CDR2 FQNEAQ (reference sequence). The chain's CDR3 is CASSTGLAKNIQYF. CDR3 sequence (DNA): TGTGCCAGCAGCACCGGACTAGCCAAAAACATTCAGTACTTC.

For the CDR3, the DNA is TGTGCCAGCAGCTTAGTGGACAGGAGTAACTATGGCTACACCTTC. It specifies CASSLVDRSNYGYTF. The chain uses TRBV7-9 and TRBJ1-2, with 7 bases that match TRBD1. CDR3 size: 15 residues. V was pared by 1 base and J by 1 base, with 3 bases of the junction left unmatched. The V gene's germline CDR1 is SEHNR and CDR2 FQNEAQ (reference sequence). Complete variable domain (other parts from reference TRBV7-9 and TRBJ1-2): DTGVSQNPRHKITKRGQNVTFRCDPISEHNRLYWYRQTLGQGPEFLTYFQNEAQLEKSRLLSDRFSAERPKGSFSTLEIQRTEQGDSAMYLCASSLVDRSNYGYTFGSGTRLTVV.

Note on this clone: Within the sample, other DNA sequences also encode this same CDR3. The CDR3 loop is CASSSLAGGSYEQYF. DNA for the CDR3: TGTGCCAGCAGCTCACTAGCGGGGGGCAGCTACGAGCAGTACTTC. This chain links TRBV27 with TRBJ2-7; 12 positions agree with TRBD2. Germline V gene sequence: CDR1 MNHEY, CDR2 SMNVEV (reference sequence). After removal of 6 bases from V and 3 bases from J, the junction contained 6 bases not matched to a gene. This CDR3 is 15 amino acids long.

The V gene is TRBV27, the J gene TRBJ2-1, with a possible D match to TRBD1 (6 bases). The length of the CDR3 is 14 residues. Trimming removed 2 bases at V and 7 bases at J, with 12 bases between. Per germline, CDR1 MNHEY and CDR2 SMNVEV (reference sequence). CDR3 in DNA: TGTGCCAGCAGTTTAATACAGGGTGGAAATGAGCAGTTCTTC. It codes for CASSLIQGGNEQFF.

A remark on this clone: At the DNA level, this CDR3 is encoded by other sequences in the same sample as well. The chain is built from TRBV28 and TRBJ2-7; 8 nucleotides line up with TRBD2. V gave up 3 bases and J gave up 3 bases; unmatched junction bases: 4. This CDR3 contains 14 residues. Looked up from germline, CDR1 is MDHEN and CDR2 is SYDVKM. CDR3 DNA sequence: TGTGCCAGCAGTTTGGGGCTAGCGGGCTACGAGCAGTACTTC. Translated, it gives CASSLGLAGYEQYF.

This clone was picked up one time. The chain links TRBV5-6 to TRBJ2-7, with a weak D call TRBD1 (8 bases). This CDR3 is 14 amino acids long. Germline assignment: CDR1 SGHDT and CDR2 YYEEEE. Trimming cost V 0 bases and J 5 bases, with 12 bases left between them. CDR3 sequence reads: CASSLDTGGDEQYF. Here the CDR3 DNA reads TGTGCCAGCAGCTTGGATACAGGGGGGGACGAGCAGTACTTC. Combining the CDR3 with reference TRBV5-6 and TRBJ2-7 gives the whole variable domain DAGVTQSPTHLIKTRGQQVTLRCSPKSGHDTVSWYQQALGQGPQFIFQYYEEEERQRGNFPDRFSGHQFPNYSSELNVNALLLGDSALYLCASSLDTGGDEQYFGPGTRLTVT.

The DNA of the CDR3 is TGTGCCAGCGGCGTGGACCCCCAACCAGATACGCAGTATTTT. Its translation: CASGVDPQPDTQYF. This rearrangement joins TRBV7-9 to TRBJ2-3; no clear D gene. Looked up from germline, CDR1 is SEHNR and CDR2 is FQNEAQ (reference sequence). CDR3 length: 14 residues. V was shortened by 8 bases and J by 4 bases, with 16 bases between the two germline ends.

This chain links TRBV11-3 with TRBJ2-5; 9 bases are shared with TRBD2. The length of the CDR3 is 17 residues. The germline CDR1 and CDR2 sequences are SGHNT and YENEEA. V was clipped by 6 bases and J by 3 bases; unmatched bases: 14. The CDR3 region has the DNA TGTGCCAGCAGGTACAGGGGCCTAGCGGGGCCCAAAGAGACCCAGTACTTC. Translating gives CASRYRGLAGPKETQYF.

The chain links TRBV7-9 to TRBJ2-1; 10 bases match TRBD2. Looked up from germline, CDR1 is SEHNR and CDR2 is FQNEAQ (reference sequence). CDR3 length: 15 residues. Trimming cost V 7 bases and J 8 bases; bases outside gene matches: 11. The CDR3 here is CASTEAGGGFDEQFF. The CDR3 DNA sequence: TGTGCCAGCACTGAAGCGGGAGGGGGATTCGATGAGCAGTTCTTC. The entire variable domain, with the rest obtained from reference TRBV7-9 and TRBJ2-1, is as follows: DTGVSQNPRHKITKRGQNVTFRCDPISEHNRLYWYRQTLGQGPEFLTYFQNEAQLEKSRLLSDRFSAERPKGSFSTLEIQRTEQGDSAMYLCASTEAGGGFDEQFFGPGTRLTVL.

DNA for the CDR3: TGTGCCAGCAGTCCGTCTAGCGGGAGGGCCGTCGGGGAGCTGTTTTTT. This translates into CASSPSSGRAVGELFF. The genes are TRBV27 and TRBJ2-2, with 12 bases fitting TRBD2. J was trimmed by 7 bases and V by 5 bases; bases with no gene match: 8. From germline, CDR1 is MNHEY and CDR2 SMNVEV (reference sequence). The CDR3 runs to 16 residues.

J is TRBJ2-7 and V is TRBV7-9; 10 nucleotides line up with TRBD2. Germline loops: CDR1 SEHNR, CDR2 FQNEAQ (reference sequence). V shed 5 bases and J 0 bases; nucleotides not matched to a gene: 7. The CDR3 is 16 residues long. CDR3 nucleotides: TGTGCCAGCAGCGGAGGACTAGCGGAGAGCTCCTACGAGCAGTACTTC. Translated, it gives CASSGGLAESSYEQYF. Drawing the rest from reference TRBV7-9 and TRBJ2-7, the complete variable domain is DTGVSQNPRHKITKRGQNVTFRCDPISEHNRLYWYRQTLGQGPEFLTYFQNEAQLEKSRLLSDRFSAERPKGSFSTLEIQRTEQGDSAMYLCASSGGLAESSYEQYFGPGTRLTVT.

V gene TRBV4-1 combines with J gene TRBJ2-7; D unclear. The CDR3 extends over 14 amino acids. V dropped 1 base and J dropped 3 bases, with 10 bases sitting between them. CDR1 MGHRA and CDR2 YSYEKL come from the germline V gene. The DNA of the CDR3 is TGCGCCAGCAGCCAAGTTTTGGGTTACTACGAGCAGTACTTC. Translating it yields CASSQVLGYYEQYF.

The V call is TRBV9, the J call TRBJ2-3; TRBD2 aligns across 11 bases. The germline V gene has CDR1 SGDLS and CDR2 YYNGEE. Trimming cost V 0 bases and J 2 bases; bases outside gene matches: 5. This CDR3 region has 17 residues. The CDR3 reads CASSVATSGGLTDTQYF. The CDR3 nucleotides read TGTGCCAGCAGCGTAGCTACTAGCGGGGGCCTCACAGATACGCAGTATTTT.

About this clone itself: This sample also contains other DNA sequences that code for the same CDR3. The V and J genes are TRBV11-2 and TRBJ2-2; the D is unclear. The ends were cut back, 1 base at V and 2 bases at J, with 5 bases in the middle. The CDR3 has 14 amino acids. Per the germline V gene, CDR1 is SGHAT and CDR2 is FQNNGV. The CDR3, as DNA: TGTGCCAGCAGCTTAGGGTCCAACACCGGGGAGCTGTTTTTT. Amino acid sequence: CASSLGSNTGELFF.

This clone was seen only once. V usage is TRBV9 and J usage is TRBJ2-2; D could derive from TRBD1 or TRBD2 (6 bases each). The CDR3 contains 14 residues. Trimming shortened V by 3 bases and J by 6 bases, and 12 bases separated the two germline ends. Germline CDR1 is SGDLS and CDR2 is YYNGEE. In DNA, the CDR3 is TGTGCCAGCAGCGACCTGGGGGGCCCCGGGGAGCTGTTTTTT. This translates into CASSDLGGPGELFF. The entire variable domain, with the rest obtained from reference TRBV9 and TRBJ2-2, is as follows: DSGVTQTPKHLITATGQRVTLRCSPRSGDLSVYWYQQSLDQGLQFLIQYYNGEERAKGNILERFSAQQFPDLHSELNLSSLELGDSALYFCASSDLGGPGELFFGEGSRLTVL.